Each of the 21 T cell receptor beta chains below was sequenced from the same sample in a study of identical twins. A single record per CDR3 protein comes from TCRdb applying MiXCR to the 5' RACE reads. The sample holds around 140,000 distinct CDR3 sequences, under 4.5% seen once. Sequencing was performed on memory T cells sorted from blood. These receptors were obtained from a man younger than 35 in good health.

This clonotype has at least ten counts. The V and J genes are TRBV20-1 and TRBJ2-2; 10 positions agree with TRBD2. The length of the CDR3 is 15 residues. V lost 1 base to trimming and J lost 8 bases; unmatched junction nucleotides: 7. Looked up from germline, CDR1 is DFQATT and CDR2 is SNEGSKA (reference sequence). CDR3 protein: CSARVVPTSGGELFF. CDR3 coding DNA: TGCAGTGCTAGAGTAGTACCGACTAGCGGGGGGGAGCTGTTTTTT.

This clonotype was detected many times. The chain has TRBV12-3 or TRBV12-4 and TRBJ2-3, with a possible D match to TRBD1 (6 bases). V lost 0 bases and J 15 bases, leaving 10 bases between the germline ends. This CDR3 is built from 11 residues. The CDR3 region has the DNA TGTGCCAGCAGTTTAGCGGGGGCACAATATTTT. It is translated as CASSLAGAQYF.

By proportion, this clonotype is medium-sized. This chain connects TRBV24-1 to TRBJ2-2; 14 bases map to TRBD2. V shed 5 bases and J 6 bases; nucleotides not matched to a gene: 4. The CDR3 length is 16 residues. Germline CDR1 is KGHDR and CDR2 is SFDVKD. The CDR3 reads CATSAEGLAGAGELFF. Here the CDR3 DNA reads TGTGCCACCAGTGCCGAGGGACTAGCGGGAGCCGGGGAGCTGTTTTTT.

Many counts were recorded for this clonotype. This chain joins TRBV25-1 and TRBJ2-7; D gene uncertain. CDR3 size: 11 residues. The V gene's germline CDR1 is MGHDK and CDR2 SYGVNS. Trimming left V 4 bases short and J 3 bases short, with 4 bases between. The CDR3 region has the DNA TGTGCCAGCAGTGGAGTCTACGAGCAGTACTTC. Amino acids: CASSGVYEQYF.

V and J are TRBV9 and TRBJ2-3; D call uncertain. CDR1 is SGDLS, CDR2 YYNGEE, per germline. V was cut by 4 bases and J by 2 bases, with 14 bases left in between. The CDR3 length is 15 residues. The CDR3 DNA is TGTGCCAGCAGCCCTGAGAACGTCCCCACAGATACGCAGTATTTT. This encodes CASSPENVPTDTQYF.

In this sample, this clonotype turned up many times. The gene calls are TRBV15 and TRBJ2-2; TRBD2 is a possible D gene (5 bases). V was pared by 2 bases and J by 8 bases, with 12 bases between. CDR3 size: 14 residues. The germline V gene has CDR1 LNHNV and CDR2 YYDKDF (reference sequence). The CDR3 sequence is CATSRSGLGGELFF. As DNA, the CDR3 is TGTGCCACCAGCAGATCGGGGTTAGGGGGGGAGCTGTTTTTT.

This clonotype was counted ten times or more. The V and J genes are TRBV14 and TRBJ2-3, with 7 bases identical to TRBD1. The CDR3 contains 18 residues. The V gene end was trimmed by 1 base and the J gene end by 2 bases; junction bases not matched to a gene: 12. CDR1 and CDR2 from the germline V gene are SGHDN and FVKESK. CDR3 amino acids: CASSQGPGQLTFTDTQYF. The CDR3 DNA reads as TGTGCCAGCAGCCAAGGGCCGGGACAGTTGACCTTCACAGATACGCAGTATTTT.

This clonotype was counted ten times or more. The CDR3 region is CASSWGDRPEDTQYF. CDR3 nucleotides: TGTGCCAGCAGCTGGGGGGACAGGCCCGAGGATACGCAGTATTTT. The chain employs TRBV7-2 and TRBJ2-3, with TRBD1 identical over 8 bases. This CDR3 has 15 residues. In germline, CDR1 is SGHTA, CDR2 FQGNSA. V lost 4 bases, J lost 6 bases, and 9 bases stayed unmatched.

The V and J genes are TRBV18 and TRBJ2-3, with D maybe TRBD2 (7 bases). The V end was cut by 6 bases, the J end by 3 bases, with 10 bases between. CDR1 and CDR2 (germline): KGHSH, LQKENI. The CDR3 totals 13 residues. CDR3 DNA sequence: TGTGCCAGCTCCGGGGGGCCTACAGATACGCAGTATTTT. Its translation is CASSGGPTDTQYF.

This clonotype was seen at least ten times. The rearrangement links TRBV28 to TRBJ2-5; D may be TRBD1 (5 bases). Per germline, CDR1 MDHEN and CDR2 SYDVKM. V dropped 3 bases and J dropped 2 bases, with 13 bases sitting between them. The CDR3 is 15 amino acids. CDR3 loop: CASSLATVSQETQYF. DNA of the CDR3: TGTGCCAGCAGTTTGGCGACAGTATCTCAAGAGACCCAGTACTTC.

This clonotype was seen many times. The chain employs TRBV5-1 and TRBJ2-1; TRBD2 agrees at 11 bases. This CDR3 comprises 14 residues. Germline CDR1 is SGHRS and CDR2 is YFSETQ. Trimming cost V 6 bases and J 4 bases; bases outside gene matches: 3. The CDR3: CASTLAGGYNEQFF. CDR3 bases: TGCGCCAGCACGCTAGCGGGAGGATACAATGAGCAGTTCTTC.

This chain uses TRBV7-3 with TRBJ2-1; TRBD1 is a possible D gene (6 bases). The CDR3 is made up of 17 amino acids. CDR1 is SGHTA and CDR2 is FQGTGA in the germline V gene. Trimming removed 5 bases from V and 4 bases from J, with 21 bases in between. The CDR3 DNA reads TGTGCCAGCAGCCCAAGAATCGGACAGCTACTTTACAATGAGCAGTTCTTC. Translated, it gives CASSPRIGQLLYNEQFF.

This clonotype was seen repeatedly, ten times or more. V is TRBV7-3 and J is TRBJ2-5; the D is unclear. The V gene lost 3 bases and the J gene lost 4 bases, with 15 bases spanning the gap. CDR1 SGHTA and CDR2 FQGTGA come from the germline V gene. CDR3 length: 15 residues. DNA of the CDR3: TGTGCCAGCAGCTTGTCGATCGGCGGCGCAGAGACCCAGTACTTC. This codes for CASSLSIGGAETQYF.

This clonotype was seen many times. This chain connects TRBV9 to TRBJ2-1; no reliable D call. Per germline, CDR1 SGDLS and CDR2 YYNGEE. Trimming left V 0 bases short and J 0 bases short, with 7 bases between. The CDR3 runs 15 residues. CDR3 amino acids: CASSVDSDSYNEQFF. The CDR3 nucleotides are TGTGCCAGCAGCGTAGATAGTGACTCCTACAATGAGCAGTTCTTC.

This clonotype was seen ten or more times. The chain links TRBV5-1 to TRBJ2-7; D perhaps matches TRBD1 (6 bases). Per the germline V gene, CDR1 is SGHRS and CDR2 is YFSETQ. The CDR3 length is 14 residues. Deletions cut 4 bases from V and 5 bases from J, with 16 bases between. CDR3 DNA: TGCGCCAGCAGCCCGCAGGGGAGAGGTGACGAGCAGTACTTC. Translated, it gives CASSPQGRGDEQYF.

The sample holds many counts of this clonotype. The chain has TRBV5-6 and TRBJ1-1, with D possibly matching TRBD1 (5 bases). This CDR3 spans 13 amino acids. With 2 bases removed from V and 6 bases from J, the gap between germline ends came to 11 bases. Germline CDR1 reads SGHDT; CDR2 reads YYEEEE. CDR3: CASSFGTQAEAFF. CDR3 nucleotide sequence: TGTGCCAGCAGCTTTGGGACCCAAGCTGAAGCTTTCTTT. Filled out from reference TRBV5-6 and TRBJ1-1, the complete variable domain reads DAGVTQSPTHLIKTRGQQVTLRCSPKSGHDTVSWYQQALGQGPQFIFQYYEEEERQRGNFPDRFSGHQFPNYSSELNVNALLLGDSALYLCASSFGTQAEAFFGQGTRLTVV.

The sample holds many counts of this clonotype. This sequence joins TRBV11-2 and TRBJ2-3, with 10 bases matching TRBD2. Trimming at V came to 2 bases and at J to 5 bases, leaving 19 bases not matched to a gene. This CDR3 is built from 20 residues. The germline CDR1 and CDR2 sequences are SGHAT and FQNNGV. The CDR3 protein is CASSLSGRELASGSEDTQYF. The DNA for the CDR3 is TGTGCCAGCAGCTTATCTGGTAGGGAGCTGGCTAGCGGGAGTGAAGATACGCAGTATTTT.

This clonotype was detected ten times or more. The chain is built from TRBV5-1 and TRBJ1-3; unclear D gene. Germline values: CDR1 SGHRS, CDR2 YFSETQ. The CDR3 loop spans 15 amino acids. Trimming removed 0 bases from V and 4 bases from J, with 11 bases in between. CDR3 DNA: TGCGCCAGCAGCTTGGACACCAGCTCCGGAAACACCATATATTTT. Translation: CASSLDTSSGNTIYF. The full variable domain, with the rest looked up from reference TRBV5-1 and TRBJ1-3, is KAGVTQTPRYLIKTRGQQVTLSCSPISGHRSVSWYQQTPGQGLQFLFEYFSETQRNKGNFPGRFSGRQFSNSRSEMNVSTLELGDSALYLCASSLDTSSGNTIYFGEGSWLTVV.

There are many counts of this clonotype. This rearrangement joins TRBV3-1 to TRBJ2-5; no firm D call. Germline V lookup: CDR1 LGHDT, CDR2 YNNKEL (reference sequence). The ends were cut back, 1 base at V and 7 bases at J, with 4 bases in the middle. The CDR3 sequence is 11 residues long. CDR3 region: CASSQARTQYF. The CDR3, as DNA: TGTGCCAGCAGCCAAGCTAGGACCCAGTACTTC.

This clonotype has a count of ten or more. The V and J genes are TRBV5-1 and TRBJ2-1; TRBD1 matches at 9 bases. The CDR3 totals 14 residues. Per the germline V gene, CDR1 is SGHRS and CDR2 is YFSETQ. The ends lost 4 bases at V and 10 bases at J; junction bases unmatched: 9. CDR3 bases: TGCGCCAGCAGCGAACCATACAGGGGGCGGGAGCAGTTCTTC. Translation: CASSEPYRGREQFF.

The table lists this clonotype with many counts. CDR3 sequence: CAISERAQNTEAFF. DNA of the CDR3: TGTGCCATCAGTGAAAGGGCCCAGAACACTGAAGCTTTCTTT. The chain has TRBV10-3 and TRBJ1-1; D remains unclear. Germline V gene sequence: CDR1 ENHRY, CDR2 SYGVKD. The germline V and J ends were trimmed by 3 bases and 1 base, with 9 bases remaining between them. The CDR3 runs to 14 residues.